This record concerns one T cell receptor (beta chain) sequence. These data are taken from a study of blood T cells in healthy people across ages. Roughly 9.2 milliliters was the volume of peripheral blood drawn from each donor. It was with a sample-barcoded 5' primer and a J-beta primer mix that a second PCR of roughly 6 to 12 cycles was run. Each CDR3 protein is one row after TCRdb ran MiXCR on the 5' RACE reads. This table holds about 1.8 million distinct CDR3 sequences, around half found once. The length of the CDR3 is 19 residues. The sequenced material came from blood. The rearrangement uses TRBV12-3 or TRBV12-4 and TRBJ2-7; 12 nucleotides match TRBD2. The tail of the sequence fits TRBJ2-5 better, so the J call may be wrong. The source of this sequence is a woman aged 40 to 49 in good health. CDR3 sequence: CASSGLLAGGHTPQETQYF. CDR3 in DNA: TGTGCCAGCAGTGGATTACTAGCGGGGGGCCACACGCCACAAGAGACCCAGTACTTC.